The rows below give T cell receptor beta chains drawn from one sample of a study of beta chain features in type 1 diabetes. Only in-frame clones appear in the TCRdb table, and some are missing; sequencing was by immunoSEQ multiplex PCR. This table has 600,000 to 650,000 clones, about 14% appearing once. The sequenced sample was naive CD4+ T cells from blood. The receptor source for this set is a man between 18 and 29 years old in good health. CDR3s leave out the opening cysteine and the closing phenylalanine or tryptophan.

V gene: TRBV9
CDR3 protein: ASSPAGGLEQF

V gene: TRBV19
CDR3 protein: ASSNTNTGELF

V gene: TRBV4-1
CDR3 protein: ASSQERDTEAF

V gene: TRBV27
CDR3 protein: ASSLWDRGNVLT

V gene: TRBV6-9
CDR3 protein: ASNQRQLQNQPQH

V gene: TRBV2
CDR3 protein: ASSVGGGEQY

V gene: TRBV7-2
CDR3 protein: ASSLDRDHNEQF

V gene: TRBV6-6
CDR3 protein: ASSNSGTVGKLF

V gene: TRBV5-4
CDR3 protein: ASSLDPEGEQY

V gene: TRBV28
CDR3 protein: ASSFSVRDYGYT

V gene: TRBV28
CDR3 protein: ASSSPNTQY

V gene: TRBV28
CDR3 protein: ASSLSRGRTEAF

V gene: TRBV9
CDR3 protein: ASSVAQVAAEAF

V gene: TRBV7-9
CDR3 protein: ASSFGTRLYEQY

V gene: TRBV7-3
CDR3 protein: ASSLRGSGGFYNEQF

V gene: TRBV6-5
CDR3 protein: ASSYGREVSYEQY

V gene: TRBV7-3
CDR3 protein: ASSLMGGTPTNGAF

V gene: TRBV7-2
CDR3 protein: ASSLGQRDTEAF

V gene: TRBV13
CDR3 protein: ASSLGLPRVWNTEAF

V gene: TRBV7-9
CDR3 protein: ASRTYGTLGGGMNTEAF

V gene: TRBV28
CDR3 protein: ATDGKETQY

V gene: TRBV7-6
CDR3 protein: ASSDRSGANVLT

V gene: TRBV5-1
CDR3 protein: ASKDLLSYEQY

V gene: TRBV7-6
CDR3 protein: ASSLDLLAGTGKDTQY

V gene: TRBV11-3
CDR3 protein: ASSNAIGTGGTQY

V gene: TRBV28
CDR3 protein: ASKFEYTEAF

V gene: TRBV18
CDR3 protein: ASSPGQGNTGELF

V gene: TRBV4-3
CDR3 protein: ASSQDVSSAGRQY

V gene: TRBV4-1
CDR3 protein: ASSPRPPGQSSYEQY

V gene: TRBV18
CDR3 protein: ASSPGQGRSEAF

V gene: TRBV4-1
CDR3 protein: ASSQEPRGDTQY

V gene: TRBV28
CDR3 protein: ASSPIGTGAGGSNQPQH

V gene: TRBV5-4
CDR3 protein: ASSPGTSARNTEAF

V gene: TRBV4-3
CDR3 protein: ASSQDTGIGYGYT

V gene: TRBV5-1
CDR3 protein: ASSLGGASYNEQF

V gene: TRBV4-3
CDR3 protein: ASSRAAGAAGELF

V gene: TRBV4-2
CDR3 protein: ASSQDDASGRAVSYEQY

V gene: TRBV30
CDR3 protein: AWRKWAGRTYEQY

V gene: TRBV7-6
CDR3 protein: ASRPMRGAYSNEQF

V gene: TRBV11-2
CDR3 protein: ASSLVGNQPQH

V gene: TRBV27
CDR3 protein: ASSSMFSYEQY